A selection of T cell receptor beta chains follows, all from one sample in a study of blood T cells in healthy people across ages. MiXCR, run by TCRdb on the 5' RACE reads, gives a single entry per CDR3 protein. The sample includes around 520,000 distinct CDR3 sequences, roughly a quarter of them seen just once. These same data were also listed under a study on T cells of mothers and their children.

The material sequenced was blood. The receptors derive from a boy aged 2 to 9 in good health. Both conserved end residues are part of each CDR3. The order of the fields is J gene, V gene, CDR3 protein.

>TRBJ2-7|TRBV5-1
CASSLDPGGLYEQYF
>TRBJ2-7|TRBV6-5
CASSYAFASGSSYEQYF
>TRBJ2-7|TRBV15
CATSSRRTLRVYEQYF
>TRBJ2-3|TRBV12-3/TRBV12-4
CASSLGRGRGRADTEYF
>TRBJ1-2|TRBV12-3/TRBV12-4
CASSPLGKGGYYGYTF
>TRBJ1-5|TRBV28
CASSSGRVNQPQHF
>TRBJ2-7|TRBV10-3
CAISDLSGSSYEQYF
>TRBJ2-2|TRBV25-1
CASSPQDGANTGELFF
>TRBJ1-5|TRBV6-1
CASSEQGWNNQPQHF
>.|TRBV4-1
CASSRDRTPTLGEQYF
>TRBJ1-2|TRBV10-3
CAISAPGNYGYTF
>TRBJ2-1|TRBV7-3
CASSPHSGGNYNEQFF
>TRBJ1-1|TRBV21-1
CASSKGRARGRTEAFF
>TRBJ1-2|TRBV2
CASTRTGPYGYTF
>TRBJ2-3|TRBV29-1
CSVDAGTSGASTDTQYF
>TRBJ2-1|TRBV5-1
CASSFGLAPDRDEQFF
>TRBJ2-2|TRBV4-2
CASSQDPANPRGELFF
>TRBJ1-2|TRBV15
CATSRVQEYWAGYTF
>TRBJ2-5|TRBV12-3/TRBV12-4
CASMMVGWETQYF
>TRBJ2-4|TRBV20-1
CSARLRLSKNIQYF
>.|TRBV12-3/TRBV12-4
CASSLGSGVVYNEQFF
>TRBJ2-1|TRBV7-2
CASSEVAKKYNEQFF
>TRBJ2-5|TRBV4-1
CASSQEWRSLRGETQYF
>TRBJ1-6|TRBV12-3/TRBV12-4
CASTVDRESSPLHF
>TRBJ2-4|TRBV6-5
CASSYSPLGENIQYF
>TRBJ1-6|TRBV6-2/TRBV6-3
CASRKQVWSSSYNSPLHF